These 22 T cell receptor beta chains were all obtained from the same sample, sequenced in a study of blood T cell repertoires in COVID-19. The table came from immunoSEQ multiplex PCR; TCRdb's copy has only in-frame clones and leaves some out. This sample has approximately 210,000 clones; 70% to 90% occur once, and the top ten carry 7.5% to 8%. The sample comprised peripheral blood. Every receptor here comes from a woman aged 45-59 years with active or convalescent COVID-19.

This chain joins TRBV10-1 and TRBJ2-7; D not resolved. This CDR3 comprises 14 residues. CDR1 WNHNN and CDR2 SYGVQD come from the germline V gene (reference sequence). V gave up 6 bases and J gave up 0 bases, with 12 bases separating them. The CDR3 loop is CASSEVVSSYEQYF. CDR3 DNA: TGCGCCAGCAGCGAGGTGGTTAGCTCCTACGAGCAGTACTTC.

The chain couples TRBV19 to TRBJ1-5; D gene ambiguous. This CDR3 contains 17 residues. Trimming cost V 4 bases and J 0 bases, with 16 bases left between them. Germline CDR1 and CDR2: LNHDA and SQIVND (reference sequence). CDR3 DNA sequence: TGTGCCAGTAGTACTACGTTCGGGAGTTATAGCAATCAGCCCCAGCATTTT. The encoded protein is CASSTTFGSYSNQPQHF.

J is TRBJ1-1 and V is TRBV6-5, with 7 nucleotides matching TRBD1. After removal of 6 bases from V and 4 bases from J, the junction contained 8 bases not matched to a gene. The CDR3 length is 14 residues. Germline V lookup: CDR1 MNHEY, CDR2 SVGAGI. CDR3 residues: CASRPTGASTEAFF. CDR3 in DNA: TGTGCCAGCAGACCAACAGGGGCGAGCACTGAAGCTTTCTTT.

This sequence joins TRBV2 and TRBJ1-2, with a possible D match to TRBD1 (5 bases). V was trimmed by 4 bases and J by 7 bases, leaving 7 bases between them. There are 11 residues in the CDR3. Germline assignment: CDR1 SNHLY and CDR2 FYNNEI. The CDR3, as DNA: TGTGCCAGCAGTGTGGGGGGTGGCTACACCTTC. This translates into CASSVGGGYTF.

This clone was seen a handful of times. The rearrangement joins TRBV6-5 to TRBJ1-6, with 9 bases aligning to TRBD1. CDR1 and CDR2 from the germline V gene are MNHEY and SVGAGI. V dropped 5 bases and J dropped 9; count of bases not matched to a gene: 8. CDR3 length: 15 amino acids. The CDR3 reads CASSTGTGRFSPLHF. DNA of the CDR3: TGTGCCAGCAGTACGGGGACAGGGAGGTTTTCACCCCTCCACTTT.

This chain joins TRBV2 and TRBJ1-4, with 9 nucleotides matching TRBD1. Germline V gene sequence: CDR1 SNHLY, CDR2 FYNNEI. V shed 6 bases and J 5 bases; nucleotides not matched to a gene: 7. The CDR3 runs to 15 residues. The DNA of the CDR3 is TGTGCCAGCAGCGCCGGACAGGGGCAGAATGAAAAACTGTTTTTT. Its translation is CASSAGQGQNEKLFF.

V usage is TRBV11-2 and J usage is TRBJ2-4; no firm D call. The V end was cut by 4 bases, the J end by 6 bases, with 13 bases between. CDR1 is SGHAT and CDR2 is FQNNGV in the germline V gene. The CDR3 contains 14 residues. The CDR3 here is CASSSPRGPNIQYF. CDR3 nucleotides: TGTGCCAGCAGCTCCCCAAGAGGCCCAAACATTCAGTACTTC.

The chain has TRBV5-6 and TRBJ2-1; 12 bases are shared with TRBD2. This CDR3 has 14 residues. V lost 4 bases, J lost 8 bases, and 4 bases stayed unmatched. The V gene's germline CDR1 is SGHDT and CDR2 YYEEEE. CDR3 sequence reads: CASSRTSGKDEQFF. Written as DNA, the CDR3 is TGTGCCAGCAGCCGGACTAGCGGGAAGGATGAGCAGTTCTTC.

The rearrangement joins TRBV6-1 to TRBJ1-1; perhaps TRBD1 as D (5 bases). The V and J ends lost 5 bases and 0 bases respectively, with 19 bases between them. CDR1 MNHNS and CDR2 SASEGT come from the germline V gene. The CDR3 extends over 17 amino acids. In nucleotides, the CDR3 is TGTGCCAGCAGTAAAGGTAGTAGGGGCGGAATGAACACTGAAGCTTTCTTT. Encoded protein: CASSKGSRGGMNTEAFF.

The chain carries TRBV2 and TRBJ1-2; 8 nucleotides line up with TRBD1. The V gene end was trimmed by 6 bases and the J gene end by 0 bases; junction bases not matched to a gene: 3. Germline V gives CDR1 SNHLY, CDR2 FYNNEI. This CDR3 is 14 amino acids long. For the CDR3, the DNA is TGTGCCAGCAGAGAACAGGGGGCTAACTATGGCTACACCTTC. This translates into CASREQGANYGYTF. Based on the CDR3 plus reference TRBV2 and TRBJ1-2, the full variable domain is EPEVTQTPSHQVTQMGQEVILRCVPISNHLYFYWYRQILGQKVEFLVSFYNNEISEKSEIFDDQFSVERPDGSNFTLKIRSTKLEDSAMYFCASREQGANYGYTFGSGTRLTVV.

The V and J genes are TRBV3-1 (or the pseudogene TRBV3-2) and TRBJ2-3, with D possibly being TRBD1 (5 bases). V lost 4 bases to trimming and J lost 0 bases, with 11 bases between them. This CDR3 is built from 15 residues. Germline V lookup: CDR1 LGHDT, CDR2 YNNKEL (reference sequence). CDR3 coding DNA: TGTGCCAGCAGCCTGACAGCGTCTAGCACAGATACGCAGTATTTT. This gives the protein CASSLTASSTDTQYF.

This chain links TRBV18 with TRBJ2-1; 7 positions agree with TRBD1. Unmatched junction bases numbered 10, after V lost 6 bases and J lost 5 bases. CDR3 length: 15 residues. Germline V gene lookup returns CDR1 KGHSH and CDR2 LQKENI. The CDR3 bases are TGTGCCAGCTCGGGTGAGGGACAGAATAACAATGAGCAGTTCTTC. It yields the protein CASSGEGQNNNEQFF.

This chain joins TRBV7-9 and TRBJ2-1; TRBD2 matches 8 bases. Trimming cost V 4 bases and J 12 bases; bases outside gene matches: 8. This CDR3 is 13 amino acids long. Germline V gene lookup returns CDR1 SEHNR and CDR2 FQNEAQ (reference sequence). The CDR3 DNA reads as TGTGCCAGCAGCTCCCCCGGGAGGGGGGGGCAGTTCTTC. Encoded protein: CASSSPGRGGQFF.

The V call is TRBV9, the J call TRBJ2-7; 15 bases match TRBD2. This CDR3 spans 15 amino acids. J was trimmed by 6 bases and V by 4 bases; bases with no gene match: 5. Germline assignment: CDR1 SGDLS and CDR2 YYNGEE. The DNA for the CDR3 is TGTGCCAGCAGCTCCCCGGGACTAGCGGGGGGCGAGCAGTACTTC. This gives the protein CASSSPGLAGGEQYF.

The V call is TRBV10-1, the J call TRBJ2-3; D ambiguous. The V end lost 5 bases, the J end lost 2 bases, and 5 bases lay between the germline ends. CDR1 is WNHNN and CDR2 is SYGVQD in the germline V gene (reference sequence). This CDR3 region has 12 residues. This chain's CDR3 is CASSLDTDTQYF. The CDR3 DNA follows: TGCGCCAGCAGTTTAGACACAGATACGCAGTATTTT.

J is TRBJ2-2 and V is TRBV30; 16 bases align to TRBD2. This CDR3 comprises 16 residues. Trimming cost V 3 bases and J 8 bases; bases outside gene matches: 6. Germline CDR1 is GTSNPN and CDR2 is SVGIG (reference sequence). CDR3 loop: CAWSRGLAGGPGELFF. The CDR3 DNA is TGTGCCTGGAGCCGGGGACTAGCGGGAGGGCCAGGGGAGCTGTTTTTT.

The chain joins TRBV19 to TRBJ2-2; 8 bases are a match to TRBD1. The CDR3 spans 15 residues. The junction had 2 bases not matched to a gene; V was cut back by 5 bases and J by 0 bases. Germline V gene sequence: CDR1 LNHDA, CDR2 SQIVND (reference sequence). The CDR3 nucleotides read TGTGCCAGTAGTCAACAGGGGGCGAACACCGGGGAGCTGTTTTTT. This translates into CASSQQGANTGELFF.

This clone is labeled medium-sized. The CDR3 nucleotides read TGTGCCAGCAGCCCGAGGACAGGGGGGGATTCACCCCTCCACTTT. It specifies CASSPRTGGDSPLHF. The chain joins TRBV3-1 (or the pseudogene TRBV3-2) to TRBJ1-6; TRBD1 agrees at 10 bases. The CDR3 covers 15 residues. The J segment lost 8 bases and the V segment lost 4 bases, leaving 5 bases of the junction unmatched. Germline V gene lookup returns CDR1 LGHDT and CDR2 YNNKEL (reference sequence).

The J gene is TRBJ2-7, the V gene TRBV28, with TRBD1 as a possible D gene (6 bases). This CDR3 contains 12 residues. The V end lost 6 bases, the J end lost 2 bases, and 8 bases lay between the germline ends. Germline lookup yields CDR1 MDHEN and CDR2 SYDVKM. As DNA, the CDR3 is TGTGCCAGCAGGACAGGCACCTACGAGCAGTACTTC. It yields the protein CASRTGTYEQYF.

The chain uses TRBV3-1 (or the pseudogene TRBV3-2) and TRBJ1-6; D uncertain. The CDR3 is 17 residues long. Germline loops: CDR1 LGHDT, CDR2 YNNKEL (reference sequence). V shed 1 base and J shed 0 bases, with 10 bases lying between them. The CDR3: CASSQVADSSYNSPLHF. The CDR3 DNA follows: TGTGCCAGCAGCCAAGTCGCTGATAGCTCCTATAATTCACCCCTCCACTTT.

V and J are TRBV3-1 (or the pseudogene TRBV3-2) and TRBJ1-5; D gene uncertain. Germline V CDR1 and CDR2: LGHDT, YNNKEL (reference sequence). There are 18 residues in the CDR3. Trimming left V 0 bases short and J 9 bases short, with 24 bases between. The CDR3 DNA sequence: TGTGCCAGCAGCCAAGACACTGACGGACTCCACCGGGCCCGGCCCCAGCATTTT. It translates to CASSQDTDGLHRARPQHF.

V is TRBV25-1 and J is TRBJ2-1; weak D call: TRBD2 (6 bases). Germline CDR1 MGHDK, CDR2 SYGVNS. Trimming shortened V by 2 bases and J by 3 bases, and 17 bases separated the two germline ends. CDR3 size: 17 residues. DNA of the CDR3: TGTGCCAGCAGTGAACCCTCAGCGGGCCCTTTCTACAATGAGCAGTTCTTC. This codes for CASSEPSAGPFYNEQFF.